A single sample gave rise to the 6 T cell receptor beta chains below, sequenced in a study of T cell responses to AZD1222 COVID-19 vaccine. Method: immunoSEQ multiplex PCR; TCRdb's copy keeps in-frame clones and lacks some. The sample yields about 150,000 clones, around 87% seen once. Source: peripheral blood, taken 28 days after the second AZD1222 dose. The receptors were gathered from an adult who received the AZD1222 COVID-19 vaccine.

The chain has TRBV2 and TRBJ1-1; D possibly corresponds to TRBD1 (6 bases). Per germline, CDR1 SNHLY and CDR2 FYNNEI. The CDR3 spans 13 residues. With 6 bases removed from V and 4 bases from J, the gap between germline ends came to 12 bases. The CDR3 nucleotides read TGTGCCAGCAGGAGTACAGGGTTCACTGAAGCTTTCTTT. Translated: CASRSTGFTEAFF. The whole variable domain, remainder taken from reference TRBV2 and TRBJ1-1, is EPEVTQTPSHQVTQMGQEVILRCVPISNHLYFYWYRQILGQKVEFLVSFYNNEISEKSEIFDDQFSVERPDGSNFTLKIRSTKLEDSAMYFCASRSTGFTEAFFGQGTRLTVV.

The chain combines TRBV15 with TRBJ2-7; D perhaps matches TRBD1 (5 bases). This CDR3 contains 19 residues. Germline V lookup: CDR1 LNHNV, CDR2 YYDKDF (reference sequence). The V end lost 0 bases, the J end lost 0 bases, and 21 bases lay between the germline ends. The CDR3 region has the DNA TGTGCCACCAGCAGAGATCACGGACAAGCGCCTTGGAGCTCCTACGAGCAGTACTTC. Translated: CATSRDHGQAPWSSYEQYF.

This clone was found a few times. V is TRBV9 and J is TRBJ1-6; the D gene is possibly TRBD1 (5 bases). Germline CDR1 is SGDLS and CDR2 is YYNGEE. V was cut by 0 bases and J by 8 bases, with 9 bases left in between. The CDR3 sequence is 14 residues long. The CDR3 bases are TGTGCCAGCAGCGTAGCGGGGCTGGATTCACCCCTCCACTTT. Protein sequence: CASSVAGLDSPLHF.

The chain combines TRBV6-2 or TRBV6-3 with TRBJ2-3; D not certain. The CDR3 contains 16 residues. CDR1 MNHEY and CDR2 SVGEGT come from the germline V gene. Trimming left V 2 bases short and J 2 bases short, with 14 bases between. CDR3 DNA: TGTGCCAGCAGTTACGGTCGGCTGTCCAACACAGATACGCAGTATTTT. Protein sequence: CASSYGRLSNTDTQYF.

The chain is built from TRBV2 and TRBJ2-7, with D possibly being TRBD1 (6 bases). Germline CDR1 is SNHLY and CDR2 is FYNNEI. Trimming removed 7 bases from V and 4 bases from J, with 14 bases in between. The CDR3 runs to 13 residues. The CDR3 protein is CASTGAGEYEQYF. The CDR3 DNA reads TGTGCCAGCACAGGTGCAGGGGAATACGAGCAGTACTTC.

The V call is TRBV19, the J call TRBJ2-3; D is possibly TRBD1 or TRBD2 (6 bases each). This CDR3 is built from 16 residues. Looked up from germline, CDR1 is LNHDA and CDR2 is SQIVND (reference sequence). Between the trimmed V and J ends, which lost 0 bases and 7 bases, there was a span of 17 bases. The CDR3 DNA reads as TGTGCCAGTAGTATAGATCTTAGAGGGGGGAAAAATACGCAGTATTTT. Amino acids: CASSIDLRGGKNTQYF.